This TCR beta chain was profiled in a study of T cells in Graves' hyperthyroidism and ophthalmopathy. General study findings and limits: Ophthalmopathy got predicted by the model a median roughly 6.1 months before its onset.

Participants, patients aged 18 to 65, had newly diagnosed hyperthyroidism with a duration under 2 months. The study based diagnoses on clinical symptoms, serum thyroxine and TRAb, thyroid ultrasound and orbital computed tomography. This clonotype was observed a handful of times. Its specificity is not known. CDR1 is MNHNS and CDR2 is SASEGT in the germline V gene. V lost 2 bases, J lost 2 bases, and 2 bases stayed unmatched. The CDR3 length is 14 residues. RNA transcripts were the template for amplifying TCR beta CDR3 regions. TCR CDR3 regions were first amplified by RT-PCR with HTBI primers. TCRdb ran MiXCR on the multiplex PCR reads and lists one entry per CDR3 protein. This table has under 350,000 distinct CDR3 sequences, around 20% appearing once.

This chain uses TRBV6-1 with TRBJ1-2, with 7 bases lining up with TRBD1. The source is a woman aged 50 to 60 with Graves' hyperthyroidism. Sample: blood. CDR3 sequence: CASSEPGGNYGYTF. The CDR3 nucleotides are TGTGCCAGCAGTGAACCAGGGGGAAACTATGGCTACACCTTC.